This T cell receptor beta chain stems from a study of blood T cell repertoires in COVID-19. Study at large: Samples of COVID-19 (acute and convalescent) were obtained from the United States, Italy and Spain. Sources were T cells, B-cell-depleted T cells, or PBMCs; the material itself was cDNA or gDNA.

With 1 base clipped from V and 7 bases from J, the junction kept 7 bases outside the gene matches. Germline V gene lookup returns CDR1 SEHNR and CDR2 FQNEAQ (reference sequence). The CDR3 length is 15 residues. Per the authors' pipeline: Quantification of nucleated cells was approximated via reference gene primer amplification. This table comes from immunoSEQ multiplex PCR, and its TCRdb copy is limited to in-frame clones, with some not included. That table furnishes V, J and clone size, whereas the DNA furnished D and trimming. The data show tens of thousands of clones, about 82% seen once. This clone was seen only a few times.

This sequence originates from a man aged 45 to 65 with acute or convalescent COVID-19. The chain joins TRBV7-9 to TRBJ2-1, with TRBD2 matching 7 bases. The sequencing sample was made of peripheral blood. CDR3 nucleotide sequence: TGTGCCAGCAGCTTAGGGACTAGTATCGGGAATGAGCAGTTCTTC. It specifies CASSLGTSIGNEQFF.